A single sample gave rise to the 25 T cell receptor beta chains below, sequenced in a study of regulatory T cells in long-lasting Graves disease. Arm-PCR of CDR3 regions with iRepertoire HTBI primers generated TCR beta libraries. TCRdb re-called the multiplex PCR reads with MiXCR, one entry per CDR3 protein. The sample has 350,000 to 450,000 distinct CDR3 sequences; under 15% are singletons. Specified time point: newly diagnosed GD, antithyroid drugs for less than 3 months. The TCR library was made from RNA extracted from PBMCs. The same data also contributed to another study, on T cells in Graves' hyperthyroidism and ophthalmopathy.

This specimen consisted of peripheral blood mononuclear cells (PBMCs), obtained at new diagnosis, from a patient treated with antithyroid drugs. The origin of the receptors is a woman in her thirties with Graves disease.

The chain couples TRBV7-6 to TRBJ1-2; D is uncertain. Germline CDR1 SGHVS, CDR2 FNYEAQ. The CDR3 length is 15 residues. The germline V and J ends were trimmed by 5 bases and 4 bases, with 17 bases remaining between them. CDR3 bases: TGTGCCAGCAGCCCCCTCCTTGGCGGTCCCTATGGCTACACCTTC. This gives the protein CASSPLLGGPYGYTF.

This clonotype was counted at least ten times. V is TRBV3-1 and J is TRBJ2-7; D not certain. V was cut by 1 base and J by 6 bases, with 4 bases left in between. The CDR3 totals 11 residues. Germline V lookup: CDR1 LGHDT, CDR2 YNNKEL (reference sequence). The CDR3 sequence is CASSQAGEQYF. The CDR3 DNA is TGTGCCAGCAGCCAAGCTGGCGAGCAGTACTTC.

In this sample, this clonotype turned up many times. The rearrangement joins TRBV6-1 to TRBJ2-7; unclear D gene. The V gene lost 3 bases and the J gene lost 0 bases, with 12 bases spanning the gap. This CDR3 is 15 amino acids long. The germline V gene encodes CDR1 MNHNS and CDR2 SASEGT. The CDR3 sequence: CASSELAVSSYEQYF. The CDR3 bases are TGTGCCAGCAGTGAGTTGGCAGTTTCCTCCTACGAGCAGTACTTC.

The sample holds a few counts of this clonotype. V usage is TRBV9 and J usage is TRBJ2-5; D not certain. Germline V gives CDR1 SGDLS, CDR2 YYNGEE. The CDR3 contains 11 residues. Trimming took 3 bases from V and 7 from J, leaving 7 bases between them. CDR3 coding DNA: TGTGCCAGCAGCGAGGGCTCGACCCAGTACTTC. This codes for CASSEGSTQYF.

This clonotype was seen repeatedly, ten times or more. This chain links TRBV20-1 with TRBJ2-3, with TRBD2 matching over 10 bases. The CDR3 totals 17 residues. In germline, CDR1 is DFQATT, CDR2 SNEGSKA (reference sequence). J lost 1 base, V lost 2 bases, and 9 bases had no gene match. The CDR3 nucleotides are TGCAGTGCTAGAACAAGCGGGAGGGGCAAGGGCACAGATACGCAGTATTTT. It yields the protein CSARTSGRGKGTDTQYF.

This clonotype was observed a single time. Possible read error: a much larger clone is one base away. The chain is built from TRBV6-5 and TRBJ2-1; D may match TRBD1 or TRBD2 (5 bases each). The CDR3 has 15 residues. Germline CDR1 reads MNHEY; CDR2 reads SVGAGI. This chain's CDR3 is CGSSYSPGAYNEQFF. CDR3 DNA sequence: TGTGGCAGCAGTTACTCTCCCGGGGCGTACAATGAGCAGTTCTTC.

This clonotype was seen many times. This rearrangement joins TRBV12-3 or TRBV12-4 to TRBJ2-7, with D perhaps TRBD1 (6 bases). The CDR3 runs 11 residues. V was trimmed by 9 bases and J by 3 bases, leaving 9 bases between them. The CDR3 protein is CASGQFYEQYF. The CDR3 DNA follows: TGTGCCAGTGGACAGTTCTACGAGCAGTACTTC.

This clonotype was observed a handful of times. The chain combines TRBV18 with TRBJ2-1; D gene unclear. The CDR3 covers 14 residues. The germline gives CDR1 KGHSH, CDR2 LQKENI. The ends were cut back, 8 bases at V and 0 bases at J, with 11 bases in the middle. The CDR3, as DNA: TGTGCCAGCAGCCCTCAAAGCTCCTACAATGAGCAGTTCTTC. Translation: CASSPQSSYNEQFF.

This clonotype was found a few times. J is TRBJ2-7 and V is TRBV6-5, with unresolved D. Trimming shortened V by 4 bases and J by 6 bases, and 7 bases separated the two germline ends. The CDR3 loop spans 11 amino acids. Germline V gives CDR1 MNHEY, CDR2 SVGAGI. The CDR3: CASSLEAEQYF. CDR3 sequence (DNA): TGTGCCAGCAGTTTAGAGGCCGAGCAGTACTTC.

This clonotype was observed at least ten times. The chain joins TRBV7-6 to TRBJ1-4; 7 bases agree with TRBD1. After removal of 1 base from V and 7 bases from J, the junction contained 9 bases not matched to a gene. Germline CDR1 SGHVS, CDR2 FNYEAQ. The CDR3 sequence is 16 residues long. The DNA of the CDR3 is TGTGCCAGCAGCTTAGGGCGAGGGGGCGTGGGTGAAAAACTGTTTTTT. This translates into CASSLGRGGVGEKLFF.

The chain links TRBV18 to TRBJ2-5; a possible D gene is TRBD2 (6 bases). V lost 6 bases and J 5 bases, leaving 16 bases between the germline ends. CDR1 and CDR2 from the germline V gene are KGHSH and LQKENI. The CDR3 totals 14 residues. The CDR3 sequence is CASSRNGGMETQYF. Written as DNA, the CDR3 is TGTGCCAGCTCTCGGAACGGGGGAATGGAGACCCAGTACTTC. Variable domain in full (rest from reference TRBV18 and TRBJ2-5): NAGVMQNPRHLVRRRGQEARLRCSPMKGHSHVYWYRQLPEEGLKFMVYLQKENIIDESGMPKERFSAEFPKEGPSILRIQQVVRGDSAAYFCASSRNGGMETQYFGPGTRLLVL.

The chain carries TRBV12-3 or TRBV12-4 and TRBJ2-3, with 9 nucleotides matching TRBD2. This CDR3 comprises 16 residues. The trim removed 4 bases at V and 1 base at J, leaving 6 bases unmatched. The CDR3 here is CASSYWTSARTDTQYF. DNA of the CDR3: TGTGCCAGCAGTTACTGGACTAGCGCTCGCACAGATACGCAGTATTTT.

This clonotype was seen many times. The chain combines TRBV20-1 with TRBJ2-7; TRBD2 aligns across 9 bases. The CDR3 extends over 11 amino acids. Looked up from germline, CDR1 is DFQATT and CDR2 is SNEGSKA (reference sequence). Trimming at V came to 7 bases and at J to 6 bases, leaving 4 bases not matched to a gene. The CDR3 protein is CSGLAGFEQYF. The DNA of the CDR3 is TGCAGTGGTCTAGCGGGATTCGAGCAGTACTTC.

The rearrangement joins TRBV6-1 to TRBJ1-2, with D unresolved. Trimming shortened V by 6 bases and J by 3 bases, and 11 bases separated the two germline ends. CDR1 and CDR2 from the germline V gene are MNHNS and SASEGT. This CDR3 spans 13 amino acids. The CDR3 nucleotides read TGTGCCAGCAGAAGCACGTCCGACTATGGCTACACCTTC. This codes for CASRSTSDYGYTF.

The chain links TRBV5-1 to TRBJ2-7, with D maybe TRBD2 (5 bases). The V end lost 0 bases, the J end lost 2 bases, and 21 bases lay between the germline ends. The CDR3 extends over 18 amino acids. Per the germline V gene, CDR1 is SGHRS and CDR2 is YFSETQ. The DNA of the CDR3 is TGCGCCAGCAGCTTGGAGGCGGGCCCTGCTAACCATCCCTACGAGCAGTACTTC. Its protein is CASSLEAGPANHPYEQYF.

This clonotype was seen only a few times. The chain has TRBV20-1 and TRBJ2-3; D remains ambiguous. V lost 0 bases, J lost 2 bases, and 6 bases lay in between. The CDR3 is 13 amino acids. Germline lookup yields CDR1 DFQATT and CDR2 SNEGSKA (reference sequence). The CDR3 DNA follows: TGCAGTGCTAGAGAGAGACTCACAGATACGCAGTATTTT. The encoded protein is CSARERLTDTQYF.

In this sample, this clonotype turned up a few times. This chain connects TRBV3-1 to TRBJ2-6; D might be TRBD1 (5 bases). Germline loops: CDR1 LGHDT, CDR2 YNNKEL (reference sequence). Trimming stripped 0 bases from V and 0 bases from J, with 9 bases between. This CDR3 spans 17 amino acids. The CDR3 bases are TGTGCCAGCAGCCAAGATTGGGGCGGCTCTGGGGCCAACGTCCTGACTTTC. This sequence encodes CASSQDWGGSGANVLTF.

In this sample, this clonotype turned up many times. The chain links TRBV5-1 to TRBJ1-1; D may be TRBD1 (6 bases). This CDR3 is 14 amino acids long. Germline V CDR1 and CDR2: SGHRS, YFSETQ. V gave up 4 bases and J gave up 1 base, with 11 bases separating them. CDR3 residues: CASSARTANTEAFF. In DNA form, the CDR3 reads TGCGCCAGCAGCGCTCGGACAGCGAACACTGAAGCTTTCTTT.

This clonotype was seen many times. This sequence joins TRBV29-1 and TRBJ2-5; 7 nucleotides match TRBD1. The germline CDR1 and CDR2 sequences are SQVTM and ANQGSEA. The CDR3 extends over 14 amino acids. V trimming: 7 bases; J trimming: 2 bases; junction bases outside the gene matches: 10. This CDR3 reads CSAGYRGGQETQYF. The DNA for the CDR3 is TGCAGCGCTGGTTACAGGGGCGGGCAAGAGACCCAGTACTTC.

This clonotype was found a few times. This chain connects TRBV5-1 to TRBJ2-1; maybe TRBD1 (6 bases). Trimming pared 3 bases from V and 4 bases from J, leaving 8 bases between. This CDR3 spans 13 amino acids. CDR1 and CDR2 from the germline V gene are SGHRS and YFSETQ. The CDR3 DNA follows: TGCGCCAGCAGCTACAGGGCTTACAATGAGCAGTTCTTC. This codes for CASSYRAYNEQFF.

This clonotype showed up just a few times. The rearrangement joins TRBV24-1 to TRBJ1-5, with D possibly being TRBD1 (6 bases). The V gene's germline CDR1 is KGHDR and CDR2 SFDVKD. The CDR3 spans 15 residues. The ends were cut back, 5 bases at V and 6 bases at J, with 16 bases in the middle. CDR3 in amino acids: CATSVSGGLGQPQHF. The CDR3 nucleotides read TGTGCCACCAGTGTTTCTGGGGGGCTGGGTCAGCCCCAGCATTTT.

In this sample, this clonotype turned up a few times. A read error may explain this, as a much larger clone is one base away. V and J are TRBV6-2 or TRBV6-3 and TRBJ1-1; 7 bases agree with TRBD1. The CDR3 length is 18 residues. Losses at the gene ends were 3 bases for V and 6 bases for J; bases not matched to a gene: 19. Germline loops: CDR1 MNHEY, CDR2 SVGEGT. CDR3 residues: CASSYRARTGLFFAEAFF. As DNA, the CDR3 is TGTGCCAGCAGTTATCGTGCTCGGACAGGTCTATTCTTCGCTGAAGCTTTCTTT.

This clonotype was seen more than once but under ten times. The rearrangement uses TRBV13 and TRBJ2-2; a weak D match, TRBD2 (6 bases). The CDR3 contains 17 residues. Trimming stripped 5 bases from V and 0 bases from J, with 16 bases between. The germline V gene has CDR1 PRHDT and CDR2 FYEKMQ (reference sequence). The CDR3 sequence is CASSLTGDKTNTGELFF. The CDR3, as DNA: TGTGCCAGCAGCCTAACGGGGGATAAGACGAACACCGGGGAGCTGTTTTTT.

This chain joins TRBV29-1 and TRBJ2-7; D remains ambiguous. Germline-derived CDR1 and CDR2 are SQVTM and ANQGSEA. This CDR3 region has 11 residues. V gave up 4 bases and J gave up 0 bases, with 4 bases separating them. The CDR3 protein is CSVADSYEQYF. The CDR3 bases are TGCAGCGTTGCAGACTCCTACGAGCAGTACTTC.

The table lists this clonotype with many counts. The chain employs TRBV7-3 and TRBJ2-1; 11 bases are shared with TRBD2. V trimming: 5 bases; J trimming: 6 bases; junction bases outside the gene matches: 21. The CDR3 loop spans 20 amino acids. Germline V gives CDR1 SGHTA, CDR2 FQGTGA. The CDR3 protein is CASSQNRVGTSGLVGNEQFF. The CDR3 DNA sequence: TGTGCCAGCAGCCAAAACAGGGTCGGGACTAGCGGCTTGGTTGGCAATGAGCAGTTCTTC.